A selection of T cell receptor beta chains follows, all from one sample in a study of blood T cell repertoires in COVID-19. Repertoires were generated with immunoSEQ multiplex PCR, while TCRdb's copy carries only in-frame clones and drops some. The sample has roughly 130,000 clones, about nine tenths seen once. The material sequenced was peripheral blood. These receptors were collected from a man aged 40-49 years with acute or convalescent COVID-19. Each CDR3 is given with its conserved first and last residue.

len | v_gene | CDR3aa
15 | TRBV5-1 | CASTLQGLGAGELFF
16 | TRBV19 | CASSGQAGLTNEKLFF
15 | TRBV4-1 | CASSQDIGEAYGYTF
15 | TRBV18 | CASSPTQGTVAEQFF
14 | TRBV5-4 | CASSLALADNEQFF
13 | TRBV4-2 | CASSQDRDTEAFF
15 | TRBV5-1 | CASSTEGAGPYGYTF
12 | TRBV24-1 | CATQRGQETQYF
13 | TRBV29-1 | CSVAPGTAGGYTF
12 | TRBV6-5 | CASSSDTYEQYF
13 | TRBV12-3/TRBV12-4 | CASSPDRSYGYTF
11 | TRBV30 | CAAGQDHEQYF
16 | TRBV19 | CASSNRDRIPGNTIYF
13 | TRBV12-3/TRBV12-4 | CASCGTEDSPLHF
17 | TRBV5-4 | CASSFRPGTGNTGELFF
15 | TRBV5-1 | CASSAGQGPFNEQFF
17 | TRBV6-1 | CASSEWDSGLSGNTIYF
13 | TRBV3-1/TRBV3-2 | CASSQVGATEAFF
15 | TRBV10-3 | CATTPGEDSNQPQHF
17 | TRBV14 | CASSQGVPAERNSPLHF
15 | TRBV7-8 | CASRLAGLVRGELFF
14 | TRBV9 | CASSASDSGNTIYF
11 | TRBV2 | CASLSTDTQYF
15 | TRBV14 | CASSPGGGTYFQQFF
15 | TRBV7-2 | CASSLMDRGSTEAFF
13 | TRBV30 | CAWSPTGYEKLFF
15 | TRBV3-1/TRBV3-2 | CASSQGDYAGSPLHF
15 | TRBV18 | CASSPRLASGGELFF
13 | TRBV29-1 | CSASGISGNTIYF
16 | TRBV4-1 | CASSLPRDRANSPLHF
15 | TRBV5-1 | CASSQRQGSGDTQYF
16 | TRBV25-1 | CASSEWVAGAYYEQYF
17 | TRBV9 | CASSARTGLAGTDTQYF
13 | TRBV19 | CASISGGNSPLHF
14 | TRBV5-1 | CASSRTGGIETQYF
14 | TRBV5-1 | CASSRELAAYEQYF
15 | TRBV5-4 | CASSLEGLYTDTQYF
14 | TRBV29-1 | CSVEGGQPWAEAFF
13 | TRBV5-1 | CASSSDGTVEAFF
14 | TRBV3-1/TRBV3-2 | CASSTRDRDSPLHF
15 | TRBV2 | CAGGVRQGNTGELFF
13 | TRBV6-2/TRBV6-3 | CASTPSSYNEQFF
14 | TRBV7-2 | CASSLGSGRTEAFF
14 | TRBV30 | CAWRDRGRNEKLFF
17 | TRBV13 | CASSTSPFTGKANEQFF
13 | TRBV9 | CASSPADQRSAFF
15 | TRBV5-5 | CASSLTGTTRGEQYF
14 | TRBV10-2 | CASSEPGSSYEQYF
12 | TRBV29-1 | CSVSAAQETQYF
15 | TRBV5-4 | CASSSGLAGTDTQYF
14 | TRBV7-2 | CASSLDSTLYGYTF
14 | TRBV11-2 | CASSLAGQVFEAFF
15 | TRBV11-3 | CASSLGAGTVDEQYF
16 | TRBV24-1 | CATSDLAASVNEKLFF
19 | TRBV7-2 | CASSLGQGRWAGGVYEQYF
14 | TRBV19 | CASSKTSGYNEQFF
17 | TRBV7-9 | CASSSGGWEPEYNEQFF
16 | TRBV19 | CASSLPGQGDIYGYTF
14 | TRBV12-5 | CATSGTGGNQPQHF